Listed below are T cell receptor beta chains from one sample, sequenced in a study of shared clonotypes between healthy human individuals. This table comes from immunoSEQ multiplex PCR, and its TCRdb copy is limited to in-frame clones, with some not included. The top ten clones hold 0.057% of a sample with about 600,000 clones, roughly 97% of them seen once. What was sequenced was naive CD4+ T cells sorted from blood. The receptors stem from a woman under 40 in good health. CDR3s leave out the opening cysteine and the closing phenylalanine or tryptophan. A D gene is named only where the DNA matches it firmly. A row's size may be missing; if present it is once, few, many or a size class.

>TRBJ2-1|TRBV7-6|NA|NA
ASSLYLVPNNEQF
>TRBJ2-5|TRBV5-1|TRBD1|NA
ASSTGDRGQETQY
>TRBJ1-1|TRBV10-3|NA|NA
AISESDGVVNAEAF
>TRBJ1-1|TRBV18|NA|NA
ASSQSENTEAF
>TRBJ1-2|TRBV5-6|NA|NA
ASSWSGEGYT
>TRBJ2-1|TRBV7-6|TRBD2|NA
ASSSTGLAGGYNEQF
>TRBJ1-1|TRBV18|NA|NA
ASSPMGRDTEAF
>TRBJ2-7|TRBV4-2|NA|NA
ASSQGAGGLNEQY
>TRBJ2-7|TRBV9|TRBD2|NA
ASSITTSGHEQY
>TRBJ1-5|TRBV18|NA|NA
ASSLAGGNQPQH
>TRBJ2-1|TRBV7-9|TRBD2|NA
ASSSLAGAHNEQF
>TRBJ2-2|TRBV19|TRBD2|NA
ASSYSGRGTGELF
>TRBJ2-1|TRBV18|TRBD2|NA
ASSSPRLAGIRNEQF
>TRBJ1-4|TRBV5-1|NA|NA
ASSLTATNEKLF
>TRBJ2-5|TRBV10-3|TRBD2|NA
AISGLAGQETQY
>TRBJ2-5|TRBV10-3|TRBD2|NA
AISAPGGGQTQY
>TRBJ2-5|TRBV5-8|TRBD2|NA
ASSSGLQETQY
>TRBJ2-5|TRBV5-5|NA|NA
ASSYSQETQY
>TRBJ1-1|TRBV15|TRBD1|NA
ATSRGTGQTAF
>NA|TRBV4-1|TRBD1|NA
ASSYFLGDRPYEQY
>TRBJ1-5|TRBV6-1|NA|NA
ASSVGHPSNQPQH
>TRBJ2-7|TRBV28|NA|once
ASSPGQTYEQY
>TRBJ1-1|TRBV28|TRBD1|NA
ASREQGANTEAF
>TRBJ2-3|TRBV7-2|TRBD2|NA
ASSPSGRSTDTQY
>TRBJ1-5|TRBV5-5|TRBD1|NA
ASSEDRAGNQPQH
>TRBJ1-1|TRBV28|NA|once
ASSIGTDIEAF
>TRBJ1-2|TRBV6-5|NA|NA
ASSLDRYGYT
>TRBJ1-3|TRBV6-1|NA|NA
ASSPRRTGNTIY
>TRBJ2-7|TRBV28|NA|NA
ASSLGRSYEQY
>TRBJ2-5|TRBV28|TRBD2|NA
ASSLARAGEQY
>TRBJ2-1|TRBV5-4|NA|NA
ASSHRDFYNEQF
>TRBJ2-7|TRBV28|NA|NA
ASSPLLGEEQY
>TRBJ2-1|TRBV5-1|TRBD2|NA
ASLRLAGGPGEQF
>TRBJ2-7|TRBV29-1|NA|NA
SAGTGSSSYEQY
>TRBJ2-2|TRBV7-3|NA|NA
ASSPPGTQGTGELF
>TRBJ2-1|TRBV7-9|TRBD2|NA
ASSLDTTSGNEQF
>TRBJ2-5|TRBV18|NA|NA
ASSPGTQETQY
>TRBJ1-2|TRBV6-5|TRBD1|NA
ASSKTGATHYGYT
>TRBJ2-7|TRBV5-1|TRBD2|NA
ASSLDTSGTYEQY
>TRBJ1-2|TRBV6-5|NA|NA
ATSPRSLYGYT
>TRBJ2-1|TRBV7-3|TRBD2|NA
ASSSIAGGPNEQF
>TRBJ1-3|TRBV19|NA|NA
ATRQQSSGNTIY
>TRBJ1-1|TRBV6-5|NA|NA
ASSTAGEAF
>TRBJ2-7|TRBV28|NA|NA
ASIPGSLSYEQY